This T cell receptor (beta chain) emerged from a study of cytomegalovirus exposure and HLA in healthy donors. 60 Vbeta and 13 Jbeta primers were used in PCR. Using immunoSEQ multiplex PCR, the repertoire was profiled, and TCRdb retains in-frame clones only, with some absent. Its listing shows 65,000 to 95,000 clones. CDR1 is MGHRA and CDR2 is YSYEKL in the germline V gene. This CDR3 comprises 15 residues. Trimming cost V 1 base and J 7 bases; bases outside gene matches: 8. The study sampled nominally healthy donors, though unrecorded immune exposures were likely. As to this clone: Antigen specificity is unknown.

Whole-study results and caveats: Later work showed greater clonal expansion in HLA-associated TCR beta chains than in equally common others. Trimming of TCR beta V- and J-genes showed a link, identified in a later analysis, to a missense DCLRE1C variant.

The specimen sequenced was PBMCs. This sequence originates from a man aged 30 to 39 in good health and CMV-seronegative. This chain links TRBV4-1 with TRBJ1-1; TRBD1 matches 8 bases. The CDR3 sequence: CASSQATGGTFEAFF. CDR3 sequence (DNA): TGCGCCAGCAGCCAAGCTACAGGGGGGACTTTTGAAGCTTTCTTT.